Listed below are T cell receptor beta chains from one sample, sequenced in a study of blood T cell dynamics during melanoma immunotherapy. Using immunoSEQ multiplex PCR, the repertoire was profiled, and TCRdb retains in-frame clones only, with some absent. The sample lists over 5,500 clones, 80% to 90% occurring once. The specimen was blood, collected from a patient treated with checkpoint blockade. These receptors all come from a human donor with melanoma. Some clones in this sample may be carry-over from other donors' samples. CDR3s include the opening cysteine and the closing phenylalanine or tryptophan. D genes are given only for firm matches. Part of the rows lack a size; the others show once, few, many or a class for expanded clones.

CDR3aa | CDR3nt | d_gene | j_gene | abundance | v_gene
CASSLSGTGAYEQYF | TGTGCCAGCAGCCTCTCCGGGACAGGGGCCTACGAGCAGTACTTC | TRBD1 | TRBJ2-7 | NA | TRBV6-5
CAWSVPPEGAGNTIYF | TGTGCCTGGAGTGTACCCCCGGAGGGGGCTGGAAACACCATATATTTT | NA | TRBJ1-3 | NA | TRBV30
CASSLTDPGELFF | TGTGCCAGTAGTCTCACAGACCCCGGGGAGCTGTTTTTT | NA | TRBJ2-2 | NA | TRBV19
CASSLAEGVGELFF | TGTGCTAGCAGCTTAGCGGAAGGGGTCGGGGAGCTGTTTTTT | NA | TRBJ2-2 | NA | TRBV7-7
CASSLWKGTASSGNTIYF | TGTGCCAGCAGCTTATGGAAAGGGACCGCGAGCTCTGGAAACACCATATATTTT | NA | TRBJ1-3 | once | TRBV11-2
CASSLAGGANTGELFF | TGTGCCAGCAGCTTAGCTGGGGGCGCGAACACCGGGGAGCTGTTTTTT | NA | TRBJ2-2 | NA | TRBV7-2
CASSRVEAAETQYF | TGTGCCAGCAGCCGTGTCGAAGCGGCAGAGACCCAGTACTTC | NA | TRBJ2-5 | NA | TRBV5-4
CASSGPGLTTYEQYF | TGTGCCAGCAGTGGTCCCGGGTTAACGACCTACGAGCAGTACTTC | NA | TRBJ2-7 | NA | TRBV25-1
CASSLGTYNSPLHF | TGTGCCAGCTCACTGGGAACCTATAATTCACCCCTCCACTTT | NA | TRBJ1-6 | NA | TRBV18
CASNEGTGNEKLFF | TGTGCCAGTAATGAAGGGACAGGGAATGAAAAACTGTTTTTT | TRBD1 | TRBJ1-4 | few | TRBV19
CASSFPALADTQYF | TGTGCCAGCAGCTTCCCGGCCTTGGCAGATACGCAGTATTTT | NA | TRBJ2-3 | NA | TRBV28
CASSLVPENTEAFF | TGCGCCAGCAGCTTGGTACCGGAGAACACTGAAGCTTTCTTT | NA | TRBJ1-1 | once | TRBV5-1
CASTSTGDTKYEQYF | TGTGCCAGCACCTCCACAGGGGACACAAAGTACGAGCAGTACTTC | TRBD1 | TRBJ2-7 | NA | TRBV7-2
CASSSSQGTQYF | TGTGCCAGCAGCTCAAGCCAGGGGACCCAGTACTTC | NA | TRBJ2-5 | NA | TRBV7-3
CASSYREGGTQYF | TGTGCCAGCAGTTACAGGGAGGGAGGTACGCAGTATTTT | NA | TRBJ2-3 | NA | TRBV2
CARSGGQPNEQYF | TGTGCCAGAAGCGGTGGACAACCTAACGAGCAGTACTTC | NA | TRBJ2-7 | NA | TRBV5-3
CSATATLTGDEQYF | TGCAGCGCCACAGCCACCTTAACAGGGGACGAGCAGTACTTC | TRBD1 | TRBJ2-7 | few | TRBV29-1
CASSLETFYEQYF | TGTGCCAGCAGCTTAGAGACTTTCTACGAGCAGTACTTC | NA | TRBJ2-7 | NA | TRBV7-3
CASSITKNTEAFF | TGTGCCAGCAGTATCACAAAGAACACTGAAGCTTTCTTT | NA | TRBJ1-1 | few | TRBV27
CASSQETGQPGDTQYF | TGCGCCAGCAGCCAAGAAACAGGGCAGCCGGGGGATACGCAGTATTTT | NA | TRBJ2-3 | NA | TRBV4-1
CASSAGAQGNSNQPQHF | TGTGCCAGCAGCGCCGGAGCCCAGGGTAATAGCAATCAGCCCCAGCATTTT | NA | TRBJ1-5 | few | TRBV9
CASSMRTGTGELFF | TGTGCCAGTAGTATGCGTACGGGCACCGGGGAGCTGTTTTTT | NA | TRBJ2-2 | NA | TRBV19
CASGRAGGTYNEQFF | TGTGCCAGTGGTAGGGCGGGGGGAACCTACAATGAGCAGTTCTTC | TRBD2 | TRBJ2-1 | once | TRBV19
CASALEADSYEQYF | TGTGCCAGCGCATTAGAGGCAGACTCCTACGAGCAGTACTTC | NA | TRBJ2-7 | NA | TRBV28
CASSLTARRSSYEQYF | TGTGCCAGCAGTTTAACGGCCCGACGAAGCTCCTACGAGCAGTACTTC | NA | TRBJ2-7 | NA | TRBV27
CASSSQTGTFGTDTQYF | TGTGCCAGCAGCTCGCAGACAGGGACGTTTGGCACAGATACGCAGTATTTT | TRBD1 | TRBJ2-3 | NA | TRBV11-2
CASRLGQTGANVLTF | TGTGCCAGTAGATTGGGACAGACTGGGGCCAACGTCCTGACTTTC | TRBD1 | TRBJ2-6 | NA | TRBV19
CASSYSGDFFDEQYF | TGTGCCAGCAGTTACTCAGGGGACTTTTTCGACGAGCAGTACTTC | NA | TRBJ2-7 | once | TRBV6-6
CASSSIPRQVMPNTEAFF | TGTGCCAGCAGCTCAATCCCGAGACAGGTGATGCCGAACACTGAAGCTTTCTTT | NA | TRBJ1-1 | once | TRBV5-4
CSVGPSGDNEQFF | TGCAGCGTTGGCCCTAGCGGGGACAATGAGCAGTTCTTC | TRBD2 | TRBJ2-1 | NA | TRBV29-1
CASSYDRDSYEQYF | TGTGCCAGCAGCTACGACAGGGACTCCTACGAGCAGTACTTC | TRBD1 | TRBJ2-7 | NA | TRBV5-4
CASSIWAAKNIQYF | TGTGCCAGTAGTATTTGGGCGGCCAAAAACATTCAGTACTTC | NA | TRBJ2-4 | NA | TRBV19
CASNEGQGIGYTF | TGTGCCAGCAATGAGGGACAGGGCATCGGCTACACCTTC | TRBD1 | TRBJ1-2 | NA | TRBV28
CASRPVNMGSYEQYF | TGTGCCAGCAGACCCGTTAACATGGGCTCCTACGAGCAGTACTTC | NA | TRBJ2-7 | NA | TRBV2
CASSQDPDAGGTDTQYF | TGCGCCAGCAGCCAAGACCCGGACGCGGGGGGCACAGATACGCAGTATTTT | TRBD2 | TRBJ2-3 | NA | TRBV4-3
CASSPQPGQGTDTQYF | TGTGCCAGCAGCCCCCAACCGGGACAGGGAACAGATACGCAGTATTTT | TRBD1 | TRBJ2-3 | NA | TRBV7-6
CASSPDRDEQFF | TGTGCCAGCAGTCCCGACAGGGATGAGCAGTTCTTC | TRBD1 | TRBJ2-1 | NA | TRBV6-6
CASSLSGYEQYF | TGTGCCAGCAGCTTAAGCGGCTACGAGCAGTACTTC | NA | TRBJ2-7 | once | TRBV7-9
CASSRTGIYNEQFF | TGTGCCAGCAGCCGGACAGGGATCTACAATGAGCAGTTCTTC | TRBD1 | TRBJ2-1 | NA | TRBV7-8
CASSSGLAGPETQYF | TGTGCCAGCAGCTCCGGACTAGCGGGGCCAGAGACCCAGTACTTC | TRBD2 | TRBJ2-5 | NA | TRBV7-9
CASSLEGTGANVLTF | TGCGCCAGCAGCTTGGAGGGGACTGGGGCCAACGTCCTGACTTTC | NA | TRBJ2-6 | NA | TRBV5-1
CASSEGPNTDTQYF | TGTGCCAGCAGCGAGGGACCGAACACAGATACGCAGTATTTT | NA | TRBJ2-3 | medium-sized | TRBV6-4
CAIRGLAGDSYEQYF | TGTGCCATCAGGGGACTAGCGGGTGACTCCTACGAGCAGTACTTC | TRBD2 | TRBJ2-7 | NA | TRBV10-3
CASSLWGQGESYNEQFF | TGCGCCAGCAGCTTGTGGGGACAGGGAGAATCCTACAATGAGCAGTTCTTC | TRBD1 | TRBJ2-1 | NA | TRBV5-1
CASSTRLGEGYTF | TGTGCCAGCAGTACTCGACTGGGGGAAGGCTACACCTTC | NA | TRBJ1-2 | NA | TRBV6-5
CSVVTHKGETQYF | TGCAGCGTTGTCACCCACAAAGGAGAGACCCAGTACTTC | NA | TRBJ2-5 | NA | TRBV29-1
CASSPEGRAGNTIYF | TGTGCCAGCAGCCCCGAGGGGAGGGCCGGAAACACCATATATTTT | NA | TRBJ1-3 | NA | TRBV7-2
CASSWERQLNTEAFF | TGTGCCAGCAGCTGGGAAAGACAGTTGAACACTGAAGCTTTCTTT | NA | TRBJ1-1 | NA | TRBV7-9
CAWTGTSHSPLHF | TGTGCCTGGACGGGGACTTCCCATTCACCCCTCCACTTT | NA | TRBJ1-6 | NA | TRBV30
CASSPIDRGETQYF | TGTGCCAGCAGCCCTATTGACAGGGGAGAGACCCAGTACTTC | TRBD1 | TRBJ2-5 | NA | TRBV5-6
CASSQDGTAVGEQYF | TGCGCCAGCAGCCAAGATGGGACAGCGGTCGGGGAGCAGTACTTC | TRBD1 | TRBJ2-7 | NA | TRBV4-3
CASSGPNSNQPQHF | TGTGCCAGCAGTGGACCAAATAGCAATCAGCCCCAGCATTTT | NA | TRBJ1-5 | few | TRBV6-1
CASSLAPFPNTEAFF | TGTGCCAGCAGCTTAGCACCCTTTCCGAACACTGAAGCTTTCTTT | NA | TRBJ1-1 | NA | TRBV7-2
CASSPSGASYNEQFF | TGTGCCAGTAGTCCTAGCGGGGCCTCCTACAATGAGCAGTTCTTC | TRBD2 | TRBJ2-1 | NA | TRBV19
CASRSRTVSGNTIYF | TGTGCCAGCAGATCCCGGACCGTCTCTGGAAACACCATATATTTT | NA | TRBJ1-3 | NA | TRBV28
CASSKTSGGAHTQYF | TGTGCCAGCTCTAAAACTAGCGGGGGGGCACATACGCAGTATTTT | TRBD2 | TRBJ2-3 | NA | TRBV9
CASSSQVGSPYEQYF | TGTGCCAGCAGTTCCCAGGTGGGGAGTCCTTACGAGCAGTACTTC | NA | TRBJ2-7 | NA | TRBV6-5
CASSTTPGQGFDYTF | TGTGCCAGCAGCACCACGCCGGGACAGGGTTTTGACTACACCTTC | TRBD1 | TRBJ1-2 | NA | TRBV7-2
CASSDAGSEKLFF | TGTGCCAGCAGTGACGCAGGGAGTGAAAAACTGTTTTTT | NA | TRBJ1-4 | NA | TRBV25-1
CASSLKGTANTEAFF | TGTGCCAGCAGCCTTAAAGGGACAGCCAACACTGAAGCTTTCTTT | TRBD1 | TRBJ1-1 | NA | TRBV5-6